This TCR beta chain was sequenced in a study of spatial heterogeneity in lung cancer. Across the whole study: Sequence detection consistently recorded a greater number of beta-chain than alpha-chain sequences. Averaged across combinations, each unique TCR and UMI pairing appeared more than ten times in raw reads, which were uncorrected.

The V and J ends lost 2 bases and 7 bases respectively, with 6 bases between them. CDR1 is SEHNR and CDR2 is FQNEAQ in the germline V gene (reference sequence). This CDR3 is 12 amino acids long. The time point: sample taken at primary tumor resection. No cell sorting; template was whole RNA from tumor, lung tissue or PBMC. Patients with untreated early-stage non-small cell lung cancer, numbering 55 to 80, were the donors. TCRdb called the 5' RACE reads again in MiXCR, with one record for every CDR3 protein. Of around 1,000 distinct CDR3 sequences in the sample, 25% to 35% are singletons; the top ten hold around 18%. Points on this clonotype: The library was designed around alpha chains, so this beta chain is a stray read whose abundance carries little weight.

The sequence derives from a female donor with early-stage non-small cell lung cancer. This rearrangement joins TRBV7-9 to TRBJ2-1; D gene unclear. Source: PBMCs, taken at surgery. The CDR3 DNA is TGTGCCAGCAGCTTACTTCTAAATGAGCAGTTCTTC. Its protein is CASSLLLNEQFF.